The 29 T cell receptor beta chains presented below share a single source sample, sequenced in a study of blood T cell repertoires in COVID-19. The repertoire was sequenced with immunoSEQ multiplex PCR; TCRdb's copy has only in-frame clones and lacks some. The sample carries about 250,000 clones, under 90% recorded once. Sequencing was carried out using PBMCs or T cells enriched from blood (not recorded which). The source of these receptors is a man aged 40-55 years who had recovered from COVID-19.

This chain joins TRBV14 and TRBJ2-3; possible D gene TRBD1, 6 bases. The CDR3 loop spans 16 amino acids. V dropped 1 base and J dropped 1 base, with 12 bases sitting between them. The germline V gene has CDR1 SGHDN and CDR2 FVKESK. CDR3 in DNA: TGTGCCAGCAGCCAAGGCGACAGGTTACGCACAGATACGCAGTATTTT. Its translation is CASSQGDRLRTDTQYF.

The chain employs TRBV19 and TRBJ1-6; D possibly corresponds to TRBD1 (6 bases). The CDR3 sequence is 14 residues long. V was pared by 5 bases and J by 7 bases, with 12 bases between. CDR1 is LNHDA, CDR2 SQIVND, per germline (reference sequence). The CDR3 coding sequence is TGTGCCAGTAGTTCCCGGACAGACAATTCACCCCTCCACTTT. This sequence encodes CASSSRTDNSPLHF.

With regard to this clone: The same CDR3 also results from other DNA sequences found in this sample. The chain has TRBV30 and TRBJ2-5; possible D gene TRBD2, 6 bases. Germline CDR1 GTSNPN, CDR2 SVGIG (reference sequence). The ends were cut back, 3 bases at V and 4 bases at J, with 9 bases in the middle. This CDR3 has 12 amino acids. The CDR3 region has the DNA TGTGCCTGGAGCGGGGGAGGAGAGACCCAGTACTTC. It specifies CAWSGGGETQYF. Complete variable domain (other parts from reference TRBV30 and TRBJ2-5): SQTIHQWPATLVQPVGSPLSLECTVEGTSNPNLYWYRQAAGRGLQLLFYSVGIGQISSEVPQNLSASRPQDRQFILSSKKLLLSDSGFYLCAWSGGGETQYFGPGTRLLVL.

This CDR3 is CASSQDMGPEPQHF. The CDR3 DNA follows: TGTGCCAGCAGCCAAGATATGGGCCCAGAGCCCCAGCATTTT. The chain carries TRBV3-1 (or the pseudogene TRBV3-2) and TRBJ1-5, with D hard to call. CDR1 is LGHDT, CDR2 YNNKEL, per germline (reference sequence). Trimming removed 0 bases at V and 8 bases at J, with 11 bases between. The length of the CDR3 is 14 residues.

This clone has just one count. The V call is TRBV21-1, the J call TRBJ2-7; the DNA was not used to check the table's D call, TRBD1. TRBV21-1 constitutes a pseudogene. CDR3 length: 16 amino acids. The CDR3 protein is CASSKRGRFSFYEQYF. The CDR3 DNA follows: TGTGCCAGCAGCAAAAGGGGCCGCTTTAGCTTCTACGAGCAGTACTTC.

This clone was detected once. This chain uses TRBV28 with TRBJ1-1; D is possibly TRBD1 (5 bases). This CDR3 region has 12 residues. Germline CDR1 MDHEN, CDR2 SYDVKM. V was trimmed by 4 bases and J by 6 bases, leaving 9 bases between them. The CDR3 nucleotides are TGTGCCAGCAGTTGGGGCTACCCTGAAGCTTTCTTT. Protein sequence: CASSWGYPEAFF.

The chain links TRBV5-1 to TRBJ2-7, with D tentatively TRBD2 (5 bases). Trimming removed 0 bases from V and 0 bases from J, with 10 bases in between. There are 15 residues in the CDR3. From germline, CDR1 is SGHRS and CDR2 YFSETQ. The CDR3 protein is CASSLAVRASYEQYF. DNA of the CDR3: TGCGCCAGCAGCTTGGCTGTGAGGGCCTCCTACGAGCAGTACTTC.

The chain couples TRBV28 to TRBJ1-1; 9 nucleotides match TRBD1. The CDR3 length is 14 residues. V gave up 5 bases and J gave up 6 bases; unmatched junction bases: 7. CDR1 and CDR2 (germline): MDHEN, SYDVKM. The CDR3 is CASSKTGGESEAFF. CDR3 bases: TGTGCCAGCAGTAAGACAGGGGGAGAGTCTGAAGCTTTCTTT.

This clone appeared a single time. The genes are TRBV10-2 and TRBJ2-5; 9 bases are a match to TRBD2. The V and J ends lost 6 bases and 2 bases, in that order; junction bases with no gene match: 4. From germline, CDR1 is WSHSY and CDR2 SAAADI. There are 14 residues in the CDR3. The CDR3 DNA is TGCGCCAGCAGCCGTGGACTAGCGCAAGAGACCCAGTACTTC. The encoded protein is CASSRGLAQETQYF.

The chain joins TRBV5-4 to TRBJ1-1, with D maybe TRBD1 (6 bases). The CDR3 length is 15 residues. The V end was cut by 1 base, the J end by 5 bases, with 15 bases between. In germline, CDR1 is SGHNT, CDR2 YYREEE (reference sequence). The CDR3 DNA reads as TGTGCCAGCAGCTTGAATGCCAGGGGCACGACTGAAGCTTTCTTT. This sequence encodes CASSLNARGTTEAFF.

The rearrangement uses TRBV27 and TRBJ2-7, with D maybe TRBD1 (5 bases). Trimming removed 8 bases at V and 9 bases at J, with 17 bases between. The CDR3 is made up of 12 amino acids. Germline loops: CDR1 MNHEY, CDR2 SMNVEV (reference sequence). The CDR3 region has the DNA TGTGCCAGCGGACCGTCAGGGTTTGGGCAGTACTTC. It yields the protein CASGPSGFGQYF.

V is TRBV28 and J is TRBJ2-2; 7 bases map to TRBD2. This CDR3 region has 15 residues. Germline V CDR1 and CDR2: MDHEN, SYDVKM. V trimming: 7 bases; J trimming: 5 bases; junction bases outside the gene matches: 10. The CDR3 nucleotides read TGTGCCAGCATTCCTCGGGGAGCGGGAACCGGGGAGCTGTTTTTT. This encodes CASIPRGAGTGELFF.

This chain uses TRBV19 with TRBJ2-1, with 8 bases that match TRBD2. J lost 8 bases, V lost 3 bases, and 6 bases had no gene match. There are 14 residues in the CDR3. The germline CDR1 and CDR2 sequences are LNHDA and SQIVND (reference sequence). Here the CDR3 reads CASSIGGGRDEQFF. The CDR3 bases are TGTGCCAGTAGTATTGGCGGGGGGCGCGATGAGCAGTTCTTC.

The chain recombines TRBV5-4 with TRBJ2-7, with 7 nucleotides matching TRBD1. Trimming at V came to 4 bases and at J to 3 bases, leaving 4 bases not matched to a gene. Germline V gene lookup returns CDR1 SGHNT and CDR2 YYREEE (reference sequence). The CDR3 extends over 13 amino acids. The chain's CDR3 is CASSRDSYYEQYF. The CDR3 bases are TGTGCCAGCAGCCGGGACAGTTACTACGAGCAGTACTTC. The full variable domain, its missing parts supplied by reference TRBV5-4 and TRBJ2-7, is ETGVTQSPTHLIKTRGQQVTLRCSSQSGHNTVSWYQQALGQGPQFIFQYYREEENGRGNFPPRFSGLQFPNYSSELNVNALELDDSALYLCASSRDSYYEQYFGPGTRLTVT.

CDR3 nucleotide sequence: TGTGCCAGCAGGTATCTAGCGGGAGGCACCGGGGAGCTGTTTTTT. It is translated as CASRYLAGGTGELFF. This rearrangement joins TRBV6-5 to TRBJ2-2, with 11 bases fitting TRBD2. CDR3 length equals 15 residues. Germline trimming cut 6 bases from V and 4 bases from J; bases unmatched to any gene: 4. Per germline, CDR1 MNHEY and CDR2 SVGAGI.

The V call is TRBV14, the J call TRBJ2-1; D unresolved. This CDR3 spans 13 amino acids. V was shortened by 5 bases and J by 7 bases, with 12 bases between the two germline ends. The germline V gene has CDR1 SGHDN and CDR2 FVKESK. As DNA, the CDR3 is TGTGCCAGCAGCTTCGCGGAGTGGAATGAGCAGTTCTTC. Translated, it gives CASSFAEWNEQFF.

CDR3 nucleotides: TGTGCCAGCAGCCCGACGACGGGACTAGCGGGCACAGATACGCAGTATTTT. Translation: CASSPTTGLAGTDTQYF. The chain joins TRBV13 to TRBJ2-3; 11 bases are shared with TRBD2. V shed 5 bases, J shed 1 base, and the junction held 8 bases outside the gene matches. The length of the CDR3 is 17 residues. CDR1 is PRHDT and CDR2 is FYEKMQ in the germline V gene (reference sequence).

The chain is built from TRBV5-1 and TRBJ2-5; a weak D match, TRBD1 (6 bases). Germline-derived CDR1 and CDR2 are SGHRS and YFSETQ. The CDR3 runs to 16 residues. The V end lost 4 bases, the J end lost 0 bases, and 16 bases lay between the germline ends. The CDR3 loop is CASSPGTLKYQETQYF. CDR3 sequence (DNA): TGCGCCAGCAGCCCCGGGACACTCAAGTACCAAGAGACCCAGTACTTC.

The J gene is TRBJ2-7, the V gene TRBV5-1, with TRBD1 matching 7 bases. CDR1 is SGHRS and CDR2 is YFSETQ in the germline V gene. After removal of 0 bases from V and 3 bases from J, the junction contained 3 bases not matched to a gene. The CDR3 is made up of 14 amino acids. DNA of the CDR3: TGCGCCAGCAGCTTGGTAGGGGGCGGCTACGAGCAGTACTTC. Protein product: CASSLVGGGYEQYF.

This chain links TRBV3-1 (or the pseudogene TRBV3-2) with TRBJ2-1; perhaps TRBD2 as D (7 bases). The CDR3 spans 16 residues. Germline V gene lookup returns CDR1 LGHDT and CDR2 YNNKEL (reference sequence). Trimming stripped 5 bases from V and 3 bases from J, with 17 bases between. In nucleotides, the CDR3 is TGTGCCAGCAGCGAGGCTAGCGGACAGAACTACAATGAGCAGTTCTTC. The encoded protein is CASSEASGQNYNEQFF.

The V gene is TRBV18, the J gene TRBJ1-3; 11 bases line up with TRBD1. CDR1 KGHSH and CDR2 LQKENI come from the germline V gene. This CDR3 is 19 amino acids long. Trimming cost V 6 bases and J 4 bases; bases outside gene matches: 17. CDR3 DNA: TGTGCCAGCTCTAAGCGGACAGGGGGCGCGGGTGACTCCGGAAACACCATATATTTT. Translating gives CASSKRTGGAGDSGNTIYF. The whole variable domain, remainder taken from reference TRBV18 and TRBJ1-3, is NAGVMQNPRHLVRRRGQEARLRCSPMKGHSHVYWYRQLPEEGLKFMVYLQKENIIDESGMPKERFSAEFPKEGPSILRIQQVVRGDSAAYFCASSKRTGGAGDSGNTIYFGEGSWLTVV.

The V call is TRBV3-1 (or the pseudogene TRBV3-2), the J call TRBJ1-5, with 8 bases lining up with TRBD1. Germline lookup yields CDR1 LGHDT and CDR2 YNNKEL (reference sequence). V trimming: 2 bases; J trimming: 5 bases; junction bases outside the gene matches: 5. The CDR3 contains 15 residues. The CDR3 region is CASSQLPTGDQPQHF. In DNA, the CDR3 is TGTGCCAGCAGCCAACTCCCGACAGGGGATCAGCCCCAGCATTTT.

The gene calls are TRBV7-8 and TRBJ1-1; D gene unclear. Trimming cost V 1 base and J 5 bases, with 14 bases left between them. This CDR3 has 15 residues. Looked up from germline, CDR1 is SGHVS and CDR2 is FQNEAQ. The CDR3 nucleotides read TGTGCCAGCAGCTTAGGTTTAGGGAGCGGAACTGAAGCTTTCTTT. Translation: CASSLGLGSGTEAFF.

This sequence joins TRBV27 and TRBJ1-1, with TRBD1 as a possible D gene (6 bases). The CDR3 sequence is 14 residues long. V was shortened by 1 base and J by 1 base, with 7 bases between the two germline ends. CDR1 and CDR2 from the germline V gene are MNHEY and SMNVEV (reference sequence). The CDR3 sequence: CASSLWGQNTEAFF. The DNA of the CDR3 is TGTGCCAGCAGTTTATGGGGACAGAACACTGAAGCTTTCTTT.

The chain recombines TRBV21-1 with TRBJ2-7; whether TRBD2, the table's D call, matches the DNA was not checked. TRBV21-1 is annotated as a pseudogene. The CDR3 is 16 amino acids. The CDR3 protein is CASSKGGLAGAYEQYF. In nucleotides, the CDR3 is TGTGCCAGCAGCAAAGGGGGACTAGCGGGAGCCTACGAGCAGTACTTC.

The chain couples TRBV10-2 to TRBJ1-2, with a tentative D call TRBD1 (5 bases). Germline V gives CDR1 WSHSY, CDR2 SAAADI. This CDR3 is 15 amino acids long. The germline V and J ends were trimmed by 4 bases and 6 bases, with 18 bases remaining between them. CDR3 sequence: CASSAQGAGSDGYTF. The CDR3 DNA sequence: TGCGCCAGCAGTGCTCAGGGCGCGGGGAGTGATGGCTACACCTTC.

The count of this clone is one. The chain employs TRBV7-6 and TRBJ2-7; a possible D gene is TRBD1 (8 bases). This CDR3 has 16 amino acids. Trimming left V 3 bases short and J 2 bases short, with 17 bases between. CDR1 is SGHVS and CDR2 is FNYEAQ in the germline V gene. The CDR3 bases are TGTGCCAGCAGCTTGTCAGGGGGCGGGAGCCCCTACGAGCAGTACTTC. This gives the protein CASSLSGGGSPYEQYF. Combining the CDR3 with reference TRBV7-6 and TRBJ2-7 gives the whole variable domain GAGVSQSPRYKVTKRGQDVALRCDPISGHVSLYWYRQALGQGPEFLTYFNYEAQQDKSGLPNDRFSAERPEGSISTLTIQRTEQRDSAMYRCASSLSGGGSPYEQYFGPGTRLTVT.

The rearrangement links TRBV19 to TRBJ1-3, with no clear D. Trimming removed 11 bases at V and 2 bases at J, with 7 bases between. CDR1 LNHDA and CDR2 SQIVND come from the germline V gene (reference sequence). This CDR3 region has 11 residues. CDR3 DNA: TGTGCCTCCGGAGCTGGAAACACCATATATTTT. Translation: CASGAGNTIYF.

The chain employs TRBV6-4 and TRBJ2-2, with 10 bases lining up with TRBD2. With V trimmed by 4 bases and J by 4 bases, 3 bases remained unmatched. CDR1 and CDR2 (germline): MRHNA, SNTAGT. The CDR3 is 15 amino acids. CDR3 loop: CASSALAGSTGELFF. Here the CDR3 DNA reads TGTGCCAGCAGTGCACTAGCGGGAAGCACCGGGGAGCTGTTTTTT.